Each of the 7 T cell receptor beta chains below was sequenced from the same sample in a study of CD8 T cells in ankylosing spondylitis. TCRdb reprocessed the 5' RACE reads with MiXCR, giving one entry per CDR3 protein. The data contain 150,000 to 200,000 distinct CDR3 sequences, approximately 10% of them singletons. The sequencing input was blood, either unsorted or a sorted T cell fraction (not recorded which). The receptor set was obtained from a male donor with ankylosing spondylitis or in good health (not recorded which).

The chain has TRBV4-1 and TRBJ2-7, with TRBD2 identical over 9 bases. V shed 1 base and J 6 bases; nucleotides not matched to a gene: 16. Germline V gene data show CDR1 as MGHRA and CDR2 as YSYEKL. CDR3 length: 18 residues. This chain's CDR3 is CASSQARGASGDRGEQYF. The CDR3 DNA reads TGCGCCAGCAGCCAAGCGCGAGGGGCTAGCGGGGATCGGGGCGAGCAGTACTTC.

V and J are TRBV29-1 and TRBJ2-3, with unresolved D. Germline V gene data show CDR1 as SQVTM and CDR2 as ANQGSEA. Trimming removed 3 bases at V and 3 bases at J, with 10 bases between. The CDR3 runs 13 residues. CDR3 in amino acids: CSVDSAMTDTQYF. CDR3 in DNA: TGCAGCGTTGACTCGGCAATGACAGATACGCAGTATTTT.

This clonotype was detected only a few times. V and J are TRBV5-5 and TRBJ2-7, with D possibly matching TRBD2 (5 bases). Germline V gene lookup returns CDR1 SGHKS and CDR2 YYEKEE (reference sequence). Trimming stripped 2 bases from V and 0 bases from J, with 12 bases between. The CDR3 is 15 amino acids. The CDR3 protein is CASSLRTGNSYEQYF. DNA for the CDR3: TGTGCCAGCAGCTTACGAACCGGGAACTCCTACGAGCAGTACTTC. The entire variable domain, with the rest obtained from reference TRBV5-5 and TRBJ2-7, is as follows: DAGVTQSPTHLIKTRGQQVTLRCSPISGHKSVSWYQQVLGQGPQFIFQYYEKEERGRGNFPDRFSARQFPNYSSELNVNALLLGDSALYLCASSLRTGNSYEQYFGPGTRLTVT.

There are a few counts of this clonotype. The CDR3 DNA is TGCAGCGCCAACGGGGTCGGGGTAACCGGGGAGCTGTTTTTT. Amino acids: CSANGVGVTGELFF. The J gene is TRBJ2-2, the V gene TRBV29-1; possibly TRBD2 for D (5 bases). The V gene's germline CDR1 is SQVTM and CDR2 ANQGSEA. The CDR3 runs to 14 residues. V was clipped by 7 bases and J by 5 bases, with 17 bases between them.

This clonotype was detected only a few times. The V call is TRBV13, the J call TRBJ2-2, with 12 bases matching TRBD1. V shed 5 bases and J 2 bases; nucleotides not matched to a gene: 9. Germline assignment: CDR1 PRHDT and CDR2 FYEKMQ (reference sequence). This CDR3 is 18 amino acids long. The CDR3, as DNA: TGTGCCAGCAGCCCCTGGGGACAGGGGGCAAGAAACACCGGGGAGCTGTTTTTT. Its translation: CASSPWGQGARNTGELFF.

This clonotype was seen ten or more times. This chain links TRBV12-3 or TRBV12-4 with TRBJ2-7, with D possibly being TRBD1 (5 bases). CDR3 length: 13 residues. V gave up 5 bases and J gave up 8 bases, with 16 bases separating them. CDR3 DNA sequence: TGTGCCAGCAGTACCCCCCCTGGGGCCAAGCAGTACTTC. Its protein product is CASSTPPGAKQYF.

This clonotype has only a few counts. The V and J genes are TRBV18 and TRBJ1-3; D not certain. The CDR3 covers 13 residues. Germline V lookup: CDR1 KGHSH, CDR2 LQKENI. Trimming shortened V by 2 bases and J by 7 bases, and 9 bases separated the two germline ends. CDR3 sequence (DNA): TGTGCCAGCTCACCAGGGGAGTTGAACACCATATATTTT. The encoded protein is CASSPGELNTIYF.